This TCR beta chain was captured by sequencing in a study of blood T cell repertoires in COVID-19 (dated by TCRdb to the early 2020s). Regarding the study in general: Collaborator samples came from the United States, Italy and Spain and covered acute and convalescent phases of COVID-19. The prospective study material was composed of cDNA or gDNA derived from T cells, B-cell-depleted T cells, or PBMCs. Subjects who had been exposed to COVID-19, were actively infected with it, or had recovered from it provided the deeply sampled blood TCRbeta repertoires that made up the dataset. The repertoires were released in a freely available public database intended as a resource for research on the immune response to SARS-CoV-2. The samples were drawn from the first 160 participants of the ongoing ImmuneRACE study and from 950 to 1,500 subjects provided by 6 global collaborators. A de-identified subject ID, COVID-19 status, age in years and sex were almost always included in the sample metadata. Where available, HLA class I and class II types were taken from metadata supplied by the sample provider and were not determined by assay-based typing.

TCRbeta CDR3 regions were amplified from genomic DNA by means of the immunoSEQ Assay, a bias-controlled multiplex PCR. Concerning the study's data processing: The number of nucleated cells in each sample was estimated from the amplification of reference gene primers within the assay. To quantify the absolute abundance of each unique TCRbeta CDR3 rearrangement, sequence reads were collapsed and filtered. For each sample, productive Simpson clonality was calculated as the square root of Simpson's diversity index over productive rearrangements. TCRdb re-hosts the immuneACCESS table, in-frame sequences only. Its copies lack some clones; in the studies checked, an unresolved V gene accounts for under half of them, and the cause for the rest is not known. V, J and clone size were drawn from that table, and D and trimming were deduced from the DNA. The sample data list under 550,000 clones, and around 90% of these were observed just once. The ten largest clonotypes hold roughly 0.84% of the sample.

As regards this clone: Its specific antigen is unknown. Per-base qualities were not stored, and no clone one base away is much larger.

Compared with germline, V lacks 0 bases and J lacks 7 bases; bases without a gene match: 10. Per the germline V gene, MGHRA is the CDR1 and YSYEKL is the CDR2. The CDR3 goes from the cysteine to the phenylalanine over 19 residues. Only the CDR3 DNA is retained, 57 bases long and in frame from the first base. In Seattle, one collaborating source enrolled patients while the infection was active and tracked those patients longitudinally over the course of disease. Each collaborating institution followed its own protocols to collect whole blood in K2EDTA tubes. For TCRbeta analysis, collaborator samples were shipped as frozen whole blood, as isolated PBMCs, or as DNA extracted from either sample type. Beyond this particular receptor, the publication reports: How much clinical and demographic metadata was included differed by source and by participant, and the metadata was provided uncurated.

The sample comprised peripheral blood. The receptor comes from a man aged 18-30 years with COVID-19, enrolled during active disease. The chain was built from TRBV4-1 and TRBJ2-1; 15 nucleotides in the junction match TRBD2. The CDR3 region: CASSQERIRTSGRGNEQFF. The DNA sequence follows: TGCGCCAGCAGCCAAGAGCGTATTCGGACTAGCGGGAGGGGGAATGAGCAGTTCTTC.